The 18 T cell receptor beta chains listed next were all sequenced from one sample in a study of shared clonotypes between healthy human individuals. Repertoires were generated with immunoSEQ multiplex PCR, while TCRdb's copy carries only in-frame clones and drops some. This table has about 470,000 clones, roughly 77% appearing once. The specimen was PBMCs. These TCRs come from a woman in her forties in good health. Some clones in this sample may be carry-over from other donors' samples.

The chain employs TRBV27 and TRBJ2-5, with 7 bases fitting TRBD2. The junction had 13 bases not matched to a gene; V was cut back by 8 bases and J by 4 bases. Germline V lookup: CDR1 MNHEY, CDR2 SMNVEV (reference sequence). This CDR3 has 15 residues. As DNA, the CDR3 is TGTGCCAGCGCCGCGCGGGGGTTGTTCACAGAGACCCAGTACTTC. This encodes CASAARGLFTETQYF.

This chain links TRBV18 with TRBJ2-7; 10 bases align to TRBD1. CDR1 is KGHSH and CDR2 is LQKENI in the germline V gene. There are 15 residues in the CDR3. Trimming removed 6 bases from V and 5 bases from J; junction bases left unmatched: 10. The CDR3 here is CASSPRQGAWNEQYF. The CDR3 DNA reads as TGTGCCAGCTCTCCAAGACAGGGGGCTTGGAACGAGCAGTACTTC. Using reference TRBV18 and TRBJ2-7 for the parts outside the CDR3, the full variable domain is NAGVMQNPRHLVRRRGQEARLRCSPMKGHSHVYWYRQLPEEGLKFMVYLQKENIIDESGMPKERFSAEFPKEGPSILRIQQVVRGDSAAYFCASSPRQGAWNEQYFGPGTRLTVT.

The CDR3 here is CATTGVAGGSYEQYF. In DNA, the CDR3 is TGTGCCACCACCGGGGTAGCGGGAGGGTCCTACGAGCAGTACTTC. The V and J genes are TRBV28 and TRBJ2-7; 11 bases align to TRBD2. Trimming took 10 bases from V and 1 from J; bases not matched to a gene: 9. There are 15 residues in the CDR3. Germline V lookup: CDR1 MDHEN, CDR2 SYDVKM.

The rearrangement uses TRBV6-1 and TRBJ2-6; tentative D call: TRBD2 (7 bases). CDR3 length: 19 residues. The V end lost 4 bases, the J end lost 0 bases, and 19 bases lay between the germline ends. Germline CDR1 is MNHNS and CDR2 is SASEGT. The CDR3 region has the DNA TGTGCCAGCAGTGCCCCCTCCGGGGGGCGTTACTCTGGGGCCAACGTCCTGACTTTC. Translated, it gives CASSAPSGGRYSGANVLTF.

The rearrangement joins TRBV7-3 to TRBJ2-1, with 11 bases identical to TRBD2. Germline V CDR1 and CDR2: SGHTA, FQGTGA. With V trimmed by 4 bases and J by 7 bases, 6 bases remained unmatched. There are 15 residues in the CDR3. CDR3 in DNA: TGTGCCAGCAGCTCTACTAGCGGGAGATTGAATGAGCAGTTCTTC. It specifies CASSSTSGRLNEQFF.

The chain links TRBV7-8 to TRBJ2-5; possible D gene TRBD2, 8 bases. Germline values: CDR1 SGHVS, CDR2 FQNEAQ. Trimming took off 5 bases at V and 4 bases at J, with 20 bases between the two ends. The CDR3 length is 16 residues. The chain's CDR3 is CASSTRTGREGETQYF. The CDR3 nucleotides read TGTGCCAGCAGCACCCGGACAGGTCGGGAGGGAGAGACCCAGTACTTC.

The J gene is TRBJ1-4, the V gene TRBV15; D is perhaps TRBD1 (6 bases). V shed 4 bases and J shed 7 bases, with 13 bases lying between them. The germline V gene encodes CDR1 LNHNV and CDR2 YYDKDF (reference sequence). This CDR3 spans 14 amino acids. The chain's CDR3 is CATSNQGRSEKLFF. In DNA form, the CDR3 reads TGTGCCACCAGCAACCAGGGGAGGAGTGAAAAACTGTTTTTT. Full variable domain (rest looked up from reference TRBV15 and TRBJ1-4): DAMVIQNPRYQVTQFGKPVTLSCSQTLNHNVMYWYQQKSSQAPKLLFHYYDKDFNNEADTPDNFQSRRPNTSFCFLDIRSPGLGDTAMYLCATSNQGRSEKLFFGSGTQLSVL.

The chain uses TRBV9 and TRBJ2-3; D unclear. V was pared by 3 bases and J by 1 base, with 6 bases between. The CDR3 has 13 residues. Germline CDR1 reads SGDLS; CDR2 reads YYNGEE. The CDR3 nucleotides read TGTGCCAGCAGCGCTACCGGCACAGATACGCAGTATTTT. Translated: CASSATGTDTQYF.

In DNA, the CDR3 is TGTGCCAGCAGCTTAGAGGGAGGGGGGACTGAAGCTTTCTTT. Protein sequence: CASSLEGGGTEAFF. The gene calls are TRBV7-6 and TRBJ1-1; TRBD1 might be the D (6 bases). V was pared by 1 base and J by 5 bases, with 11 bases between. Per germline, CDR1 SGHVS and CDR2 FNYEAQ. The CDR3 consists of 14 residues.

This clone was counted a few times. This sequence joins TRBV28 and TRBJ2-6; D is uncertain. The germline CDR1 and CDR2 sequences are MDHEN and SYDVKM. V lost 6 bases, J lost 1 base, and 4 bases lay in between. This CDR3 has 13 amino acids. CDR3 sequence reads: CASRESGANVLTF. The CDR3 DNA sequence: TGTGCCAGCAGGGAGTCTGGGGCCAACGTCCTGACTTTC.

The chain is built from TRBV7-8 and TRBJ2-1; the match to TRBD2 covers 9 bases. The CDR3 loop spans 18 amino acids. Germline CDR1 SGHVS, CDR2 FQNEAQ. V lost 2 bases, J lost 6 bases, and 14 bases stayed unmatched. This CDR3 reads CASSLKALVAGVSNEQFF. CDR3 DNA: TGTGCCAGCAGCTTAAAGGCCCTAGTAGCGGGAGTTTCCAATGAGCAGTTCTTC.

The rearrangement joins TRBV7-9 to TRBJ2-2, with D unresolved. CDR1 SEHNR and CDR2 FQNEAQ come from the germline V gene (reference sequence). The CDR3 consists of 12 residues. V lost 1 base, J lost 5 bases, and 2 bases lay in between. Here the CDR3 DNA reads TGTGCCAGCAGCTTAGAAACCGGGGAGCTGTTTTTT. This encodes CASSLETGELFF.

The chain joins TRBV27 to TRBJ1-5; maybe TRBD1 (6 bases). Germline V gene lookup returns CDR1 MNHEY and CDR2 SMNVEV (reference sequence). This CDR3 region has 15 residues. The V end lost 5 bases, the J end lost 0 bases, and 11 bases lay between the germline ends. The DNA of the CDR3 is TGTGCCAGCAGTCGGACAGTTTATAGCAATCAGCCCCAGCATTTT. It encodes CASSRTVYSNQPQHF.

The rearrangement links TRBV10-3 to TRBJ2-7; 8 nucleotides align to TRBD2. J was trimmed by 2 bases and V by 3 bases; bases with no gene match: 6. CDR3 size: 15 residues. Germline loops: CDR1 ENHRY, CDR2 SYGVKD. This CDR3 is CAISDTSGQTYEQYF. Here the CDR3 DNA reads TGTGCCATCAGTGACACTAGCGGACAAACCTACGAGCAGTACTTC.

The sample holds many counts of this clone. The CDR3 is CATSEGTSGHTDTQYF. CDR3 DNA: TGTGCCACCAGCGAGGGCACTAGCGGCCACACAGATACGCAGTATTTT. The rearrangement joins TRBV15 to TRBJ2-3, with 8 bases matching TRBD2. The CDR3 has 16 amino acids. V trimming: 5 bases; J trimming: 2 bases; junction bases outside the gene matches: 9. Germline V CDR1 and CDR2: LNHNV, YYDKDF (reference sequence). Supplemented by reference TRBV15 and TRBJ2-3, the full variable domain reads DAMVIQNPRYQVTQFGKPVTLSCSQTLNHNVMYWYQQKSSQAPKLLFHYYDKDFNNEADTPDNFQSRRPNTSFCFLDIRSPGLGDTAMYLCATSEGTSGHTDTQYFGPGTRLTVL.

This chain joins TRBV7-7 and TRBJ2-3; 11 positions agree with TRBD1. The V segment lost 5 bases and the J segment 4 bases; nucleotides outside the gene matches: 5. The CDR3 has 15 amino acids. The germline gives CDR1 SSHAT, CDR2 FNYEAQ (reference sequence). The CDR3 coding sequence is TGTGCCAGCAGCCCGGACAGGGGGCGCTCAGATACGCAGTATTTT. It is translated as CASSPDRGRSDTQYF.

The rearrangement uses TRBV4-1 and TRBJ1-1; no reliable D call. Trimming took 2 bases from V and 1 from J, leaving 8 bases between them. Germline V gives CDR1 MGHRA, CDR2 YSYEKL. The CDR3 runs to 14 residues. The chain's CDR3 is CASSQLSRNTEAFF. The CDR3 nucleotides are TGCGCCAGCAGCCAACTATCTAGGAACACTGAAGCTTTCTTT.

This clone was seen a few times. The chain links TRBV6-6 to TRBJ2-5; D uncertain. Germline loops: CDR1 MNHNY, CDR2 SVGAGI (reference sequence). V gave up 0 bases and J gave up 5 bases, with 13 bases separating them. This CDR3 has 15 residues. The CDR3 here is CASSYSRPGSETQYF. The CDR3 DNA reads TGTGCCAGCAGTTACTCGAGGCCAGGTTCGGAGACCCAGTACTTC.